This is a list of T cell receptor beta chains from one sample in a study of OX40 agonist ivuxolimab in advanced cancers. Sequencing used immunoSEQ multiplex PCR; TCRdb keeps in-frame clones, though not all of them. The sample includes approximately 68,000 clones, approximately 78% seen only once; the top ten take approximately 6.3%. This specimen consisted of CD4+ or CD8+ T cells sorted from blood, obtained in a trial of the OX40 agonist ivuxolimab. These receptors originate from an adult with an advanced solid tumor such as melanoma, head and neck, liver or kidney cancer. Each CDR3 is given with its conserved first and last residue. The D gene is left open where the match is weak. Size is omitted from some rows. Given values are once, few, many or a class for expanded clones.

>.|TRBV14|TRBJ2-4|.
CASSQDTTRVTRQAKNIQYF
TGTGCCAGCAGCCAAGATACGACCAGGGTCACCAGACAAGCCAAAAACATTCAGTACTTC
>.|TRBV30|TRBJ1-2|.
CAWSVVAYGYTF
TGTGCCTGGAGTGTGGTAGCTTATGGCTACACCTTC
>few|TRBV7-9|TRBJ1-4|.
CASSLVPGANEKLFF
TGTGCCAGCAGCTTAGTACCAGGGGCCAATGAAAAACTGTTTTTT
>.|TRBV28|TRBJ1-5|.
CASSLRAGANQPQHF
TGTGCCAGCAGTTTACGGGCCGGAGCCAATCAGCCCCAGCATTTT
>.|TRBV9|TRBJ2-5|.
CASSVGDSEETQYF
TGTGCCAGCAGCGTAGGAGACAGCGAAGAGACCCAGTACTTC
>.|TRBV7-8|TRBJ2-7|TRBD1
CASSPPGQTSYEQYF
TGTGCCAGCAGCCCACCGGGACAGACTTCCTACGAGCAGTACTTC
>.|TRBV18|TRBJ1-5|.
CASSPAILSYNQPQHF
TGTGCCAGCTCACCCGCAATCTTGAGTTACAATCAGCCCCAGCATTTT
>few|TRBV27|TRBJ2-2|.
CASSLGFGRKGNTGELFF
TGTGCCAGCAGTTTAGGGTTCGGGCGGAAGGGGAACACCGGGGAGCTGTTTTTT
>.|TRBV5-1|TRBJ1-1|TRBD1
CASSLRPGGENTEAFF
TGCGCCAGCAGCTTGCGACCAGGGGGGGAGAACACTGAAGCTTTCTTT
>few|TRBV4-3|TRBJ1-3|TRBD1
CASSQEDRAGNTIYF
TGCGCCAGCAGCCAAGAAGACAGGGCTGGAAACACCATATATTTT
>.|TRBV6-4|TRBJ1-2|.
CASSDSWNSNYGYTF
TGTGCCAGCAGTGACTCGTGGAATAGTAACTATGGCTACACCTTC
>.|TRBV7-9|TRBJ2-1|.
CASSLAQSSYNEQFF
TGTGCCAGCAGCTTAGCGCAGAGCTCCTACAATGAGCAGTTCTTC
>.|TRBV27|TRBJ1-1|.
CASSLLGGEAFF
TGTGCCAGCAGTTTATTAGGGGGTGAAGCTTTCTTT
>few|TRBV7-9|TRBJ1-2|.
CASSLWGGDYGYTF
TGTGCCAGCAGCTTGTGGGGCGGGGACTATGGCTACACCTTC
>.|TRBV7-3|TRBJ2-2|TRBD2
CASSLIMTSEDTGELFF
TGTGCCAGCAGCTTAATCATGACTAGCGAGGACACCGGGGAGCTGTTTTTT
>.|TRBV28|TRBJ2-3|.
CASGLIPTDTQYF
TGTGCCAGTGGACTAATCCCCACAGATACGCAGTATTTT
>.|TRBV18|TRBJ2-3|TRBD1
CASSPGQGGDTQYF
TGTGCCAGCTCACCCGGACAGGGTGGGGATACGCAGTATTTT
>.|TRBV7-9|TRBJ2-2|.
CASSLAGNTGELFF
TGTGCCAGCAGCTTAGCGGGCAACACCGGGGAGCTGTTTTTT
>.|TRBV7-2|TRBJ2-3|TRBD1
CASSSAPGTGVHF
TGTGCCAGCAGCTCAGCGCCCGGGACAGGGGTACATTTT
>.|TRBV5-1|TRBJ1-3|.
CASSSDSGNTIYF
TGCGCCAGCAGCTCCGACTCTGGAAACACCATATATTTT
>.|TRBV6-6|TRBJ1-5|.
CASSYPGLPNQPQHF
TGTGCCAGCAGTTACCCCGGGCTCCCAAATCAGCCCCAGCATTTT
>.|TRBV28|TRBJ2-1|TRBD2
CASSPPPGGPSDEQFF
TGTGCCAGCAGTCCCCCCCCGGGAGGGCCTTCGGATGAGCAGTTCTTC
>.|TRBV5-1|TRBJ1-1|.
CASSLFSRGDTEAFF
TGCGCCAGCAGCTTGTTTTCTAGAGGGGACACTGAAGCTTTCTTT
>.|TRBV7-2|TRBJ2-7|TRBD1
CASSPRSGGLREQYF
TGTGCCAGCAGCCCTCGCTCAGGGGGCTTGCGGGAGCAGTACTTC
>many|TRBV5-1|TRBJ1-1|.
CASSPKGNMNTEAFF
TGCGCCAGCAGCCCCAAAGGGAACATGAACACTGAAGCTTTCTTT
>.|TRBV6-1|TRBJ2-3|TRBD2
CATEGTSGTDTQYF
TGTGCCACCGAAGGCACTAGCGGCACAGATACGCAGTATTTT
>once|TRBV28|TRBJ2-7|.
CTSSLSMGDEQYF
TGTACCAGCAGTTTATCTATGGGCGACGAGCAGTACTTC
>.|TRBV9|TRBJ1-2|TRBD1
CASSVGQAYGYTF
TGTGCCAGCAGCGTGGGACAGGCCTATGGCTACACCTTC
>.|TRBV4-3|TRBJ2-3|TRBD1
CARLKDRQGALTDTQYF
TGCGCCCGCCTGAAGGACCGTCAGGGGGCCCTCACAGATACGCAGTATTTT
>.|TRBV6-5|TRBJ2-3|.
CASSYSTRDTQYF
TGTGCCAGCAGTTACTCGACCAGAGATACGCAGTATTTT
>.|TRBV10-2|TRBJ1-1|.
CASSESFGEAFF
TGCGCCAGCAGTGAGTCGTTTGGTGAAGCTTTCTTT
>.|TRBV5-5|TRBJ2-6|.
CASSQTGIHSGANVLTF
TGTGCCAGCAGCCAAACAGGGATACACTCTGGGGCCAACGTCCTGACTTTC
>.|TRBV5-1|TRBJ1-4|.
CASHSGEKLFF
TGCGCCAGCCATTCGGGAGAAAAACTGTTTTTT
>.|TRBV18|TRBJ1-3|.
CASSSTGTPGNTIYF
TGTGCCAGCTCATCAACCGGGACGCCTGGAAACACCATATATTTT
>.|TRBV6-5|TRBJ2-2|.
CASSMTSSRELFF
TGTGCCAGCAGTATGACTAGTTCCAGGGAGCTGTTTTTT
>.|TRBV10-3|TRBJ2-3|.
CAIEEGGGGTDTQYF
TGTGCCATCGAAGAAGGGGGGGGTGGGACAGATACGCAGTATTTT
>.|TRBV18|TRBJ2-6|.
CASSQTDGSGANVLTF
TGTGCCAGCTCACAAACGGACGGCTCTGGGGCCAACGTCCTGACTTTC
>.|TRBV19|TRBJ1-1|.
CASSPPGTIGTEAFF
TGTGCCAGTAGCCCTCCTGGGACTATCGGCACTGAAGCTTTCTTT
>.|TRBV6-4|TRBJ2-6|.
CASRDSSGANVLTF
TGTGCCAGCAGAGACAGTTCTGGGGCCAACGTCCTGACTTTC
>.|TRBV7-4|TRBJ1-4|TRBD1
CASSLRGRRDDEKLFF
TGTGCCAGCAGCTTAAGGGGGCGCCGCGACGATGAAAAACTGTTTTTT
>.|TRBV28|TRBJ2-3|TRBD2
CASRRLAGGLLYTDTQYF
TGTGCCAGCAGAAGACTAGCGGGAGGCCTATTGTACACAGATACGCAGTATTTT
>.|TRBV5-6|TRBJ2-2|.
CASSLPLVRELFF
TGTGCCAGCAGCCTACCACTAGTGCGGGAGCTGTTTTTT
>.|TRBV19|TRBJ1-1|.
CASSPLTGGYAEAFF
TGTGCCAGTAGTCCTCTGACGGGGGGGTACGCTGAAGCTTTCTTT
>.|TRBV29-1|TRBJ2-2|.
CSVGDRNTGELFF
TGCAGCGTTGGCGACAGGAACACCGGGGAGCTGTTTTTT
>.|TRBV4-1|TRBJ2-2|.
CASSQVILGPATGELFF
TGCGCCAGCAGCCAGGTCATTCTAGGGCCGGCCACCGGGGAGCTGTTTTTT
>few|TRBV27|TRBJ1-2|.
CASSDYRETGYGYTF
TGTGCCAGCAGTGACTACCGGGAAACTGGCTATGGCTACACCTTC
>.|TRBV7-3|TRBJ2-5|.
CASSLGVQETQYF
TGTGCCAGCAGCTTGGGGGTACAAGAGACCCAGTACTTC
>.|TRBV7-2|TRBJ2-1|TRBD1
CASSPPGQAGNEQFF
TGTGCCAGCAGCCCTCCGGGACAGGCGGGAAATGAGCAGTTCTTC
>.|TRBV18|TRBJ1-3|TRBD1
CASSFSGTGDSSGNTIYF
TGTGCCAGCTCATTCTCCGGGACGGGGGACAGCTCTGGAAACACCATATATTTT
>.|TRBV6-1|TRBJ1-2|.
CPGDGVNYGYTF
TGTCCCGGTGACGGAGTTAACTATGGCTACACCTTC
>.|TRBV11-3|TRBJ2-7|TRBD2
CASSLGGDHEQYF
TGTGCCAGCAGCTTGGGGGGGGATCACGAGCAGTACTTC
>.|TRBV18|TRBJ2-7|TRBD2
CASSPTSGSYEQYF
TGTGCCAGCTCACCAACTAGCGGATCCTACGAGCAGTACTTC
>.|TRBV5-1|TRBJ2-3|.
CASSPPPPYRPDTQYF
TGCGCCAGCAGCCCGCCTCCGCCTTACCGGCCAGATACGCAGTATTTT
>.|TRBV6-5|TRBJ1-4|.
CASSYAGASLEKLFF
TGTGCCAGCAGTTACGCTGGGGCTTCGTTGGAAAAACTGTTTTTT
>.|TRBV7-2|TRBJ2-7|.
CASRPSGVYEQYF
TGTGCCAGCAGGCCCTCCGGAGTCTACGAGCAGTACTTC
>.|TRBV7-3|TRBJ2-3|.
CASSPPGTDTQYF
TGTGCCAGCAGCCCGCCAGGCACAGATACGCAGTATTTT
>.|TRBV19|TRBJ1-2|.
CASSTQTANYGYTF
TGTGCCAGTAGTACCCAGACAGCTAACTATGGCTACACCTTC